This T cell receptor (beta chain) was profiled in a study of long-term antiretroviral therapy in people with HIV. Concerning this clone: The antigen is undetermined.

Study-level points and caveats: Clones that had undergone expansion before ART prevailed in the repertoire throughout all time points.

The run of the v3.0 immunoSEQ assay was at survey level. The table came from immunoSEQ multiplex PCR; TCRdb's copy has only in-frame clones and leaves some out. The profile shows about 21,000 clones, over 70% of them singletons. The sequence came from a man between 18 and 29 years old with HIV. Source: unsorted PBMCs, taken 0.5 years before starting antiretroviral therapy.

The DNA of the CDR3 is TGTGCCAGCAGCTTGTTCAGGGCGCCTCAGCCCCAGCATTTT. Its translation: CASSLFRAPQPQHF. The chain carries TRBV5-6 and TRBJ1-5; maybe TRBD1 (5 bases). CDR1 is SGHDT, CDR2 YYEEEE, per germline. Trimming shortened V by 1 base and J by 6 bases, and 11 bases separated the two germline ends. The CDR3 extends over 14 amino acids.